These 9 T cell receptor beta chains were all obtained from the same sample, sequenced in a study of CXCR3-negative and CXCR3-positive naive CD8 T cells. Points from the study as a whole: TRB CDR3 hydrophobicity was greater in CXCR3-positive naive cells than in CXCR3-negative naive cells.

The antigens these receptors bind are not known. UMI-labeled TRB cDNA libraries were prepared by 5' RACE. Using the 5' RACE reads, TCRdb records one entry per CDR3 protein without DNA. The sample has tens of thousands of distinct CDR3 sequences. Sequencing was done on a sample of naive CXCR3+ CD8+ T cells from blood. The subset denotes: CD45RO-CCR7+CD27+CD95- naive CD8+ T cells expressing CXCR3 (TNR3+). Source of these receptors: a human donor in good health. Some clones in this sample may be carry-over from other donors' samples.

V usage is TRBV7-9 and J usage is TRBJ2-1; no DNA is available, so the TRBD1 call from TCRdb remains unchecked. The CDR3 covers 16 residues. The germline CDR1 and CDR2 sequences are SEHNR and FQNEAQ (reference sequence). The CDR3 reads CASSNPGQGAKNEQFF.

V gene TRBV6-2 or TRBV6-3 combines with J gene TRBJ1-1; the TCRdb call, TRBD1, lacks DNA for checking. The CDR3 consists of 16 residues. Germline V gene lookup returns CDR1 MNHEY and CDR2 SVGEGT. The CDR3 spells CASSTRDAPKNTEAFF.

The chain carries TRBV12-3 or TRBV12-4 and TRBJ1-5. The CDR3 contains 13 residues. The CDR3 protein is CASSGRMRQPQHF.

The chain has TRBV4-2 and TRBJ2-1; TCRdb picks TRBD2, but there is no DNA to check that call. Germline lookup yields CDR1 LGHNA and CDR2 YNFKEQ. CDR3 length: 15 residues. The chain's CDR3 is CASSQDLNPPNEQFF.

The chain links TRBV15 to TRBJ1-5; TCRdb gives TRBD1 as the D gene, but with no DNA this cannot be confirmed. The CDR3 runs to 17 residues. Per the germline V gene, CDR1 is LNHNV and CDR2 is YYDKDF (reference sequence). The CDR3 protein is CATSYLRGTASNQPQHF.

The genes are TRBV15 and TRBJ2-1; TCRdb proposes TRBD2, but this gene call is untestable without DNA. The CDR3 consists of 15 residues. The V gene's germline CDR1 is LNHNV and CDR2 YYDKDF (reference sequence). Here the CDR3 reads CATRPTSGGAYEQFF. Full variable domain (remainder filled in from reference TRBV15 and TRBJ2-1): DAMVIQNPRYQVTQFGKPVTLSCSQTLNHNVMYWYQQKSSQAPKLLFHYYDKDFNNEADTPDNFQSRRPNTSFCFLDIRSPGLGDTAMYLCATRPTSGGAYEQFFGPGTRLTVL.

The rearrangement uses TRBV28 and TRBJ2-4; checking the TCRdb D call of TRBD2 is not possible without DNA. Germline values: CDR1 MDHEN, CDR2 SYDVKM. The CDR3 contains 17 residues. This chain's CDR3 is CASSALLRGTLPVIQYF.

The chain joins TRBV29-1 to TRBJ2-3. Germline-derived CDR1 and CDR2 are SQVTM and ANQGSEA. CDR3 length: 14 residues. CDR3 sequence reads: CSVELSRHTDTQYF.

The V and J genes are TRBV19 and TRBJ2-4; the D call of TRBD1 rests on TCRdb alone, since no DNA is present to check it. The CDR3 totals 14 residues. Germline V gene lookup returns CDR1 LNHDA and CDR2 SQIVND (reference sequence). CDR3 amino acids: CASDGGTPKNIQYF.